This note documents a single T cell receptor (beta chain) sequence. The antigen is unknown. This sample is part of a study of multiple sclerosis patients with progressive multifocal leukoencephalopathy. The study's findings and limits: In most PML patients, TRB repertoires appeared less diverse by entropy.

Every PCR reaction included synthetic inline CDR3 controls for all V-J pairings. Sequencing was performed with immunoSEQ multiplex PCR; in TCRdb, only in-frame clones are kept and a portion is missing. The data hold fewer than 35,000 clones, with about 92% observed a single time. The time point was: before natalizumab initiation. V shed 0 bases and J 10 bases; nucleotides not matched to a gene: 5. The CDR3 covers 14 residues. CDR1 is SGHNT, CDR2 YYREEE, per germline (reference sequence). This sequence originates from a man aged 25-45 years with multiple sclerosis. The sample was PBMCs. The chain is built from TRBV5-4 and TRBJ2-1, with TRBD2 matching over 9 bases. This CDR3 is CASSLVGLAKEQFF. As DNA, the CDR3 is TGTGCCAGCAGCTTGGTCGGACTAGCGAAGGAGCAGTTCTTC.